This T cell receptor beta chain was profiled in a study of cytomegalovirus exposure and HLA in healthy donors. CDR1 and CDR2 from the germline V gene are ENHRY and SYGVKD. V lost 11 bases to trimming and J lost 2 bases, with 15 bases between them. The CDR3 has 13 residues. The PCR was carried out with 60 Vbeta primers and 13 Jbeta primers. The protocol was immunoSEQ multiplex PCR, while the TCRdb copy is restricted to in-frame clones and leaves out a portion. Of under 200,000 clones in the sample, 65% to 90% were seen once. This sequence joins TRBV10-3 and TRBJ1-2, with D perhaps TRBD1 (6 bases). The sequence was obtained from a man aged 50 or older in good health and CMV-seropositive. The material sequenced was PBMCs. In nucleotides, the CDR3 is TGTGCCGCCGGTTTGACAGGCAACTATGGCTACACCTTC. Translating gives CAAGLTGNYGYTF.